A selection of T cell receptor beta chains follows, all from one sample in a study of T cells in Graves' hyperthyroidism and ophthalmopathy. TCRdb independently ran MiXCR on the multiplex PCR reads; one entry per CDR3 protein. The sample lists hundreds of thousands of distinct CDR3 sequences, 20% occurring once. The sequenced material came from blood. These TCRs come from a man aged 25 to 40 with Graves' ophthalmopathy. The CDR3 runs from the conserved cysteine through the conserved F or W. A D gene is named only where the DNA matches it firmly. Expanded clones are given a class, and other clones once, few, many or no size at all.

clone_size d_call j_call v_call cdr3_nt cdr3_aa
few TRBD2 TRBJ2-3 TRBV9 TGTGCCAGCAGCTCAACTAGCGGAGATATTACGCAGTATTTT CASSSTSGDITQYF
. . TRBJ2-7 TRBV7-9 TGTGCCAACAGCTTAAAAGCCTACGAGCAGTACTTC CANSLKAYEQYF
many . TRBJ1-1 TRBV24-1 TGTGCCACCAGTGGGGGTGCAGGGAACACTGAAGCTTTCTTT CATSGGAGNTEAFF
many . TRBJ2-5 TRBV20-1 TGCAGTGCTAGTCCCACGCAGGACACAGAGACCCAGTACTTC CSASPTQDTETQYF
many TRBD1 TRBJ2-6 TRBV7-2 TGTGCCAGCAGCACAGGGGGAGCCAACGTCCTGACTTTC CASSTGGANVLTF
many . TRBJ1-5 TRBV6-1 TGTGCCAGCAGTCCTGATGAACGGGGCAATCAGCCCCAGCATTTT CASSPDERGNQPQHF
. TRBD2 TRBJ2-5 TRBV9 TGTGCCAGCAGCGTAGGGGGGACTAGCGGTGGAGAGACCCAGTACTTC CASSVGGTSGGETQYF
. . TRBJ2-7 TRBV7-6 TGTGCCAGCAGCTTGTTGGGCAGCGCCTACGAGCAGTACTTC CASSLLGSAYEQYF
. TRBD1 TRBJ1-6 TRBV20-1 TGCAGTGCCCACGACCGGACACAGGGGGTCCCCCGTAATTCACCCCTCCACTTT CSAHDRTQGVPRNSPLHF
. . TRBJ1-2 TRBV29-1 TGCAGCGTTGAAGATGGACGGGGGGACTTGGGCTACACCTTC CSVEDGRGDLGYTF
many . TRBJ2-5 TRBV20-1 TGCAGTGCTAGAGATCTCCGTCCCTTAGAGGGCAATCTCAGGGCCCAGTACTTC CSARDLRPLEGNLRAQYF
. . TRBJ2-2 TRBV5-5 TGTGCCAGCAGCTTGAGGAACGCGAAGAATAACACCGGGGAGCTGTTTTTT CASSLRNAKNNTGELFF
many TRBD1 TRBJ2-7 TRBV20-1 TGCAGTGCCCCTGGCGACAGGGAAGTAGTTGGCGAGCAGTACTTC CSAPGDREVVGEQYF
many TRBD2 TRBJ2-2 TRBV7-2 TGTGCCAGCAGACGTACTAGCGGGAGAGTAATGGGGGAGCTGTTTTTT CASRRTSGRVMGELFF
. . TRBJ2-5 TRBV11-2 TGTGCCAGCAGTACAGGGACCGAGACCCAGTACTTC CASSTGTETQYF
. . TRBJ1-6 TRBV19 TGTGTATCGGGGGGGATGGATTCACCCCTCCACTTT CVSGGMDSPLHF
. . TRBJ2-2 TRBV6-5 TGTGCCAGCAGTTACTCTTCAGGGGTCACCGGGGAGCTGTTTTTT CASSYSSGVTGELFF